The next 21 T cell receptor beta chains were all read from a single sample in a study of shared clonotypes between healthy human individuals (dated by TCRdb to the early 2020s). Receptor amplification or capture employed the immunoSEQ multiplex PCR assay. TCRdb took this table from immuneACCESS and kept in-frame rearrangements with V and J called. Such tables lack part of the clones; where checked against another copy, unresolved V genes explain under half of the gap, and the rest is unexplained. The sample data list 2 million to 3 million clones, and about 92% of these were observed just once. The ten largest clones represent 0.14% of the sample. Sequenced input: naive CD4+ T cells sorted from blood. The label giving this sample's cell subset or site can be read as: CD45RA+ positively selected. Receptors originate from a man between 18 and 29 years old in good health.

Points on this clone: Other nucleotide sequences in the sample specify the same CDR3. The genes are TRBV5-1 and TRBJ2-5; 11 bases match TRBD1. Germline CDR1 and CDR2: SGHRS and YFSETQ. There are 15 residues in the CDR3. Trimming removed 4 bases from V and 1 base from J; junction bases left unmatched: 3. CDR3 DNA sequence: TGCGCCAGCAGCACTGGGACAGGGGGCCAAGAGACCCAGTACTTC. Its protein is CASSTGTGGQETQYF.

The chain's CDR3 is CASKGGSYNEQFF. The CDR3 bases are TGTGCCAGTAAAGGCGGGTCCTACAATGAGCAGTTCTTC. The V and J genes are TRBV19 and TRBJ2-1; possibly TRBD2 for D (5 bases). The ends were cut back, 7 bases at V and 1 base at J, with 8 bases in the middle. Germline loops: CDR1 LNHDA, CDR2 SQIVND (reference sequence). This CDR3 has 13 amino acids.

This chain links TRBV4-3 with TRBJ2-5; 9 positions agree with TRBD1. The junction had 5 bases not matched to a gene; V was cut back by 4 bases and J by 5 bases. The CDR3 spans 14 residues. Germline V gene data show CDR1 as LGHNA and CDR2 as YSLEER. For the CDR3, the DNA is TGCGCCAGCAGCCGACAGACAGGGGGGGAGACCCAGTACTTC. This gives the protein CASSRQTGGETQYF.

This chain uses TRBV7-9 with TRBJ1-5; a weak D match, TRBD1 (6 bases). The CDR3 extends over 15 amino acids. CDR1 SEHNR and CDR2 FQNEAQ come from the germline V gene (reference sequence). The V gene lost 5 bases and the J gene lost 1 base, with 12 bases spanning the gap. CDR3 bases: TGTGCCAGCAGCGTCGGGACAAGCAGCAATCAGCCCCAGCATTTT. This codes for CASSVGTSSNQPQHF.

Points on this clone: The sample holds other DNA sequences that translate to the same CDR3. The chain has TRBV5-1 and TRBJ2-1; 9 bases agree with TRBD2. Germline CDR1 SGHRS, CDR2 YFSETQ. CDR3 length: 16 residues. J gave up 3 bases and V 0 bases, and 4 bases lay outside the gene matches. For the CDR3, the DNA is TGCGCCAGCAGCTTGGGTTCTAGCGGGATCTACAATGAGCAGTTCTTC. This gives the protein CASSLGSSGIYNEQFF. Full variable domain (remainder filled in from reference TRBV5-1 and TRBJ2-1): KAGVTQTPRYLIKTRGQQVTLSCSPISGHRSVSWYQQTPGQGLQFLFEYFSETQRNKGNFPGRFSGRQFSNSRSEMNVSTLELGDSALYLCASSLGSSGIYNEQFFGPGTRLTVL.

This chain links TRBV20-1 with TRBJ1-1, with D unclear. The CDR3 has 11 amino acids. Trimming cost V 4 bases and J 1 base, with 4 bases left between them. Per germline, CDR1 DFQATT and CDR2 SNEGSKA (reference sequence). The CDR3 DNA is TGCAGTGCTATAAAGAACACTGAAGCTTTCTTT. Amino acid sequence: CSAIKNTEAFF.

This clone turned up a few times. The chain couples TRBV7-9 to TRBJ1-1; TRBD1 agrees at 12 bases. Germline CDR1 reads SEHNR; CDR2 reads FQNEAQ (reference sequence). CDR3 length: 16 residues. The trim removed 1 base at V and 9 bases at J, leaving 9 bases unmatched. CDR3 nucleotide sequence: TGTGCCAGCAGCTTAGATCTTATGGGGACAGGGGGCAAAGCTTTCTTT. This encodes CASSLDLMGTGGKAFF.

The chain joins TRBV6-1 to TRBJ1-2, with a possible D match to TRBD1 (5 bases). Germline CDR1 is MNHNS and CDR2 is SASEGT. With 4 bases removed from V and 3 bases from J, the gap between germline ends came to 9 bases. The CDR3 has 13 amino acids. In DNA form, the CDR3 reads TGTGCCAGCAGTGTTGGCAGGGACTATGGCTACACCTTC. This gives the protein CASSVGRDYGYTF.

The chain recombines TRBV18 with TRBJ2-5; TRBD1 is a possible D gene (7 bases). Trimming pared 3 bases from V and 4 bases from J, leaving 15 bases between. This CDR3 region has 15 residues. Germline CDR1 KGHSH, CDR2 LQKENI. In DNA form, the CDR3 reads TGTGCCAGCTCACCCTCCGCAGGGGGAGGAGAGACCCAGTACTTC. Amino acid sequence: CASSPSAGGGETQYF.

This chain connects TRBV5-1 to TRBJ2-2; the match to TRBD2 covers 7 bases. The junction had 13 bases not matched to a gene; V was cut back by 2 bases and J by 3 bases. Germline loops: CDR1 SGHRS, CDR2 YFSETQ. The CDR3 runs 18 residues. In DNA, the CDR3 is TGCGCCAGCAGCTTTCAGGCCTCGGCGGGAGTGTACACCGGGGAGCTGTTTTTT. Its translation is CASSFQASAGVYTGELFF.

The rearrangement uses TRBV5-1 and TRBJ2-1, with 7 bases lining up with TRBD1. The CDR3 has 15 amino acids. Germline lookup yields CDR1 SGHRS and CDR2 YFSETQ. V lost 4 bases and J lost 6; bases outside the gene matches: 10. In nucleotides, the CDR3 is TGCGCCAGCAGCAACCGGGACAGCAATTTCAATGAGCAGTTCTTC. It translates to CASSNRDSNFNEQFF.

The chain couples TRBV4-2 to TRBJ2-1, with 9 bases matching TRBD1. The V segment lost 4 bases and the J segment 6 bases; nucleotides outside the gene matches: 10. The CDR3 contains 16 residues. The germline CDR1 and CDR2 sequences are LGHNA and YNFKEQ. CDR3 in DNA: TGTGCCAGCAGCCTCATATTGGGACAGGGACTCAATGAGCAGTTCTTC. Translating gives CASSLILGQGLNEQFF.

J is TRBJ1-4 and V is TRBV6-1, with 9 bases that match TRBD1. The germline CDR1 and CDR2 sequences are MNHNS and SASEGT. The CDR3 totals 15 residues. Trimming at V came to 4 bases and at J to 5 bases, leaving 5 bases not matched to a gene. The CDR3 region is CASSASGTGNEKLFF. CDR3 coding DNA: TGTGCCAGCAGTGCCTCCGGGACAGGGAATGAAAAACTGTTTTTT.

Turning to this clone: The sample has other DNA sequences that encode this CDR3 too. The CDR3 protein is CASSEGNYGYTF. In DNA, the CDR3 is TGTGCCAGCAGTGAGGGTAACTATGGCTACACCTTC. This chain uses TRBV2 with TRBJ1-2; no clear D. Trimming removed 3 bases from V and 1 base from J, with 3 bases in between. CDR3 length equals 12 residues. The germline gives CDR1 SNHLY, CDR2 FYNNEI.

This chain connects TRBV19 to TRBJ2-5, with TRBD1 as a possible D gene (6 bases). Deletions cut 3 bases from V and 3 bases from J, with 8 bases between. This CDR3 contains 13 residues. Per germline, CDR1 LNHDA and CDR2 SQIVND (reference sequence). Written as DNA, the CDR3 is TGTGCCAGTAGTATCCAGGGGAAAGAGACCCAGTACTTC. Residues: CASSIQGKETQYF.

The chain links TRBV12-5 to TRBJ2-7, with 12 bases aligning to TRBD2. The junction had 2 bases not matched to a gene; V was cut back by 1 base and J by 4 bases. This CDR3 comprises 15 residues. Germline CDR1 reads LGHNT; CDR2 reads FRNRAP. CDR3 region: CASGLGLAGAYEQYF. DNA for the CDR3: TGTGCTAGTGGTTTGGGACTAGCGGGAGCATACGAGCAGTACTTC.

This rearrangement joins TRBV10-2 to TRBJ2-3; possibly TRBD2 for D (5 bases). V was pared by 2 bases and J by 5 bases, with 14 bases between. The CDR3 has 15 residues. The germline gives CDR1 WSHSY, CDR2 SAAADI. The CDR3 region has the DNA TGCGCCAGCAGTGAGCTTCAAGCCGCGGGAGATACGCAGTATTTT. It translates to CASSELQAAGDTQYF.

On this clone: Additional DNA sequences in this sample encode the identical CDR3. The CDR3 nucleotides are TGTGCCAGCAGCTTAGATGGCACCGGGGAGCTGTTTTTT. Translation gives CASSLDGTGELFF. The chain is built from TRBV11-3 and TRBJ2-2; D uncertain. Trimming cost V 0 bases and J 4 bases, with 3 bases left between them. The CDR3 loop spans 13 amino acids. The V gene's germline CDR1 is SGHNT and CDR2 YENEEA.

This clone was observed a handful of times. CDR3 nucleotides: TGTGCCAGCAGTGCAGGCAGGACGATCACTGAAGCTTTCTTT. Translated: CASSAGRTITEAFF. This chain joins TRBV2 and TRBJ1-1; D remains unclear. Trimming removed 4 bases from V and 4 bases from J, with 13 bases in between. Looked up from germline, CDR1 is SNHLY and CDR2 is FYNNEI. CDR3 size: 14 residues.

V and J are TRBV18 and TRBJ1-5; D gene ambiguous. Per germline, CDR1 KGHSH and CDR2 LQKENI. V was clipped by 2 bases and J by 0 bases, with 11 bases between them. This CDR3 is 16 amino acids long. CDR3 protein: CASSPAVGNSNQPQHF. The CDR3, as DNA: TGTGCCAGCTCACCAGCGGTAGGAAATAGCAATCAGCCCCAGCATTTT.

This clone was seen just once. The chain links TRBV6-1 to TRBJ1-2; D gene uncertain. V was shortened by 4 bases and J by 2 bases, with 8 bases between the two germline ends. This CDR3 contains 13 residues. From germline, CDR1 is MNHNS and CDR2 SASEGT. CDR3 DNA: TGTGCCAGCAGTGTACAGAGCAACTATGGCTACACCTTC. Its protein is CASSVQSNYGYTF.